The present T cell receptor beta chain was sequenced within a study of blood T cell repertoires in COVID-19. Overall study: Acute-phase and convalescent COVID-19 samples originated in the United States, Italy and Spain. In each case, the material was cDNA or gDNA derived from T cells, B-cell-depleted T cells, or PBMCs.

Per the study methods: Estimation of nucleated cell counts relied on the amplification of reference gene primers. Sequencing was performed with immunoSEQ multiplex PCR; in TCRdb, only in-frame clones are kept and a portion is missing. V and J calls and clone size are as listed in that table; D and trimming were resolved from the DNA. The sample holds 450,000 to 600,000 clones, 87% seen once. Individuals aged about 18 to 100 years were recruited from fewer than 30 US areas. CDR1 is SGHRS and CDR2 is YFSETQ in the germline V gene. This CDR3 is 15 amino acids long. V was trimmed by 4 bases and J by 3 bases, leaving 17 bases between them.

The source is a woman between 18 and 29 years old who had recovered from COVID-19. The chain links TRBV5-1 to TRBJ2-7; weak D call: TRBD1 (6 bases). Source material: PBMCs or T cells enriched from blood (not recorded which). CDR3 in DNA: TGCGCCAGCAGCCGGGGTGGGGGCGAGAACTACGAGCAGTACTTC. It encodes CASSRGGGENYEQYF.